This entry describes one T cell receptor (beta chain). Germline assignment: CDR1 ENHRY and CDR2 SYGVKD. V shed 4 bases and J shed 0 bases, with 7 bases lying between them. The CDR3 spans 14 residues. This sample was taken from a study of blood T cell repertoires in COVID-19. Across the whole study: The United States, Italy and Spain were the sources of the acute and convalescent COVID-19 samples.

How the authors handled the data: Estimation of nucleated cell counts relied on the amplification of reference gene primers. Generated by immunoSEQ multiplex PCR, the TCRdb table keeps only in-frame clones and is missing some. D and trimming were read from the DNA, whereas the V and J calls and clone size are those reported in that table. The table includes about 280,000 clones, roughly 85% detected once. This sequence was found in a man between 45 and 60 years old with active or convalescent COVID-19. The rearrangement links TRBV10-3 to TRBJ1-3; D might be TRBD1 (5 bases). Sequenced material: peripheral blood. CDR3 bases: TGTGCCATCAGTGGGACATACTCTGGAAACACCATATATTTT. This gives the protein CAISGTYSGNTIYF.